Listed below are T cell receptor beta chains from one sample, sequenced in a study of blood T cell repertoires in COVID-19. Here immunoSEQ multiplex PCR was the method, and the copy in TCRdb shows in-frame clones only, minus some. Of some 200,000 clones in the sample, 70% to 90% were seen once. The source material was peripheral blood. The origin of the receptors is a middle-aged man with active or convalescent COVID-19. Both conserved end residues are part of each CDR3. A D gene is named only where the DNA matches it firmly. A row's size may be missing; if present it is once, few, many or a size class.

v_gene	abundance	j_gene	d_gene	CDR3aa	CDR3nt
TRBV7-9	once	TRBJ1-2	.	CASSLDQGLDGYTF	TGTGCCAGCAGCTTAGATCAGGGTCTCGATGGCTACACCTTC
TRBV18	.	TRBJ2-7	TRBD1	CASSRTGGSYEQYF	TGTGCCAGCTCACGAACAGGGGGCTCCTACGAGCAGTACTTC
TRBV27	.	TRBJ2-2	.	CASSLSRPSGGTAGELFF	TGTGCCAGCAGTTTATCGCGCCCTAGTGGCGGGACGGCCGGGGAGCTGTTTTTT
TRBV10-3	.	TRBJ2-3	.	CAISEFSDTQYF	TGTGCCATCAGTGAGTTCTCAGATACGCAGTATTTT
TRBV4-3	.	TRBJ1-2	.	CASSQDPLNPGGYTF	TGCGCCAGCAGCCAAGATCCCCTCAACCCGGGTGGCTACACCTTC
TRBV7-2	.	TRBJ2-3	TRBD1	CASSRRKGATDTQYF	TGTGCCAGCAGCCGCCGGAAGGGGGCCACAGATACGCAGTATTTT
TRBV19	.	TRBJ1-5	TRBD1	CASSIDRGSNQPQHF	TGTGCCAGTAGTATTGACAGGGGATCTAATCAGCCCCAGCATTTT
TRBV2	.	TRBJ1-2	TRBD1	CASTRSGGDYGYTF	TGTGCCAGCACTCGCTCAGGGGGTGACTATGGCTACACCTTC
TRBV5-1	.	TRBJ2-1	TRBD1	CASSLDRGKEQFF	TGCGCCAGCAGCCTAGACAGGGGGAAGGAGCAGTTCTTC
TRBV6-5	.	TRBJ1-3	.	CASSGQITGNTIYF	TGTGCCAGCAGCGGACAGATCACTGGAAACACCATATATTTT
TRBV5-4	.	TRBJ1-2	TRBD1	CASSSSGQGRYGYTF	TGTGCCAGCAGCTCATCTGGACAGGGGAGGTATGGCTACACCTTC
TRBV4-3	.	TRBJ1-3	.	CASSQDQGFGGNTIYF	TGCGCCAGCAGCCAAGATCAGGGCTTCGGCGGAAACACCATATATTTT
TRBV5-6	few	TRBJ2-7	.	CASSLTGTKDEQYF	TGTGCCAGCAGCTTGACAGGGACAAAAGACGAGCAGTACTTC
TRBV10-3	.	TRBJ2-3	TRBD1	CAISELGGADTQYF	TGTGCCATCAGTGAGTTAGGGGGCGCAGATACGCAGTATTTT
TRBV7-2	.	TRBJ1-4	.	CASSRGGKTEKLFF	TGTGCCAGCAGCCGGGGGGGGAAAACTGAAAAACTGTTTTTT
TRBV5-1	many	TRBJ2-7	TRBD1	CASSSTGGRNEQYF	TGCGCCAGCAGCTCGACAGGGGGAAGGAACGAGCAGTACTTC
TRBV6-5	.	TRBJ2-5	TRBD1	CASSWDRLQETQYF	TGTGCCAGCAGTTGGGACAGGCTCCAAGAGACCCAGTACTTC
TRBV30	.	TRBJ1-6	TRBD1	CAWGEPGQDNSPLHF	TGTGCCTGGGGAGAGCCGGGACAGGATAATTCACCCCTCCACTTT
TRBV7-9	.	TRBJ2-1	.	CASSNSDNYNEQFF	TGTGCCAGCAGCAACTCGGACAACTACAATGAGCAGTTCTTC
TRBV4-2	.	TRBJ2-7	TRBD1	CASSPGLGQGDEQYF	TGTGCCAGCAGCCCCGGGCTGGGACAGGGGGACGAGCAGTACTTC
TRBV28	.	TRBJ1-5	.	CASSLVRGGNQPQHF	TGTGCCAGCAGTTTAGTGAGAGGCGGCAATCAGCCCCAGCATTTT
TRBV2	.	TRBJ1-1	.	CASRGTRGMTEAFF	TGTGCCAGCAGGGGGACTCGCGGGATGACTGAAGCTTTCTTT
TRBV3-1/TRBV3-2	once	TRBJ1-4	TRBD1	CASSQPGQGREKLFF	TGTGCCAGCAGCCAACCGGGACAGGGAAGGGAAAAACTGTTTTTT
TRBV11-3	.	TRBJ1-1	TRBD1	CASSPPEGARFLRAFF	TGTGCCAGCAGCCCCCCGGAGGGGGCCCGGTTCTTGCGAGCTTTCTTT
TRBV19	.	TRBJ1-5	.	CASSIDRYPPQPQHF	TGTGCCAGTAGTATAGATCGCTATCCCCCTCAGCCCCAGCATTTT
TRBV6-1	.	TRBJ1-3	.	CASSEARRPSGNTIYF	TGTGCCAGCAGTGAAGCGCGGAGGCCCTCTGGAAACACCATATATTTT
TRBV5-1	.	TRBJ1-1	TRBD1	CASSLEGAIVTEAFF	TGCGCCAGCAGCCTAGAGGGGGCCATAGTGACTGAAGCTTTCTTT